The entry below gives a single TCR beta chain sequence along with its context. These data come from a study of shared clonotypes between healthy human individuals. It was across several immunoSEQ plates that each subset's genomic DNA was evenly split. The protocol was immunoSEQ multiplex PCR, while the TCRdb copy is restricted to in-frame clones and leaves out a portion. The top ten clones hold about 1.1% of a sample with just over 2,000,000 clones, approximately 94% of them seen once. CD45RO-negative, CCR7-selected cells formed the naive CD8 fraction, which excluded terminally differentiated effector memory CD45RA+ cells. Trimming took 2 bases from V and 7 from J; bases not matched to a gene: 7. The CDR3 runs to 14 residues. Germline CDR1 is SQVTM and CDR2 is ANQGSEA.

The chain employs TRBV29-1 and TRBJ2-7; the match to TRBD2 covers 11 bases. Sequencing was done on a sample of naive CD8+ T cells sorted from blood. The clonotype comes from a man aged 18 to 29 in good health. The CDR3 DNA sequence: TGCAGCGTTGAAACCCTAGCGGGAGGTCGTGAGCAGTACTTC. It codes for CSVETLAGGREQYF.